Each of the 32 T cell receptor beta chains below was sequenced from the same sample in a study of cytomegalovirus exposure and HLA in healthy donors. Amplification used 60 Vbeta primers and 13 Jbeta primers. Some clones are missing from TCRdb's copy, which holds only in-frame ones; the method was immunoSEQ multiplex PCR. Its table records under 100,000 clones. Sequencing was performed on PBMCs. All receptors come from a man aged 25-45 years in good health and CMV-seronegative.

The chain has TRBV15 and TRBJ1-1, with D possibly being TRBD1 (5 bases). V lost 3 bases and J lost 3, with 11 bases in between. This CDR3 region has 14 residues. The germline V gene encodes CDR1 LNHNV and CDR2 YYDKDF (reference sequence). CDR3 residues: CATSRGGDYTEAFF. The CDR3 DNA reads as TGTGCCACCAGCAGGGGAGGGGATTACACTGAAGCTTTCTTT.

The V call is TRBV4-2, the J call TRBJ1-2; tentatively, D is TRBD1 (5 bases). Trimming took off 0 bases at V and 1 base at J, with 12 bases between the two ends. Germline assignment: CDR1 LGHNA and CDR2 YNFKEQ. The CDR3 loop spans 16 amino acids. The CDR3 spells CASSQEGQGVNYGYTF. The CDR3, as DNA: TGTGCCAGCAGCCAAGAGGGGCAGGGCGTTAACTATGGCTACACCTTC.

This CDR3 reads CASRGAGGYTEAFF. The CDR3 DNA sequence: TGTGCCAGCAGGGGCGCGGGGGGATACACTGAAGCTTTCTTT. The J gene is TRBJ1-1, the V gene TRBV2; D might be TRBD1 (5 bases). The CDR3 extends over 14 amino acids. Trimming left V 6 bases short and J 3 bases short, with 14 bases between. Germline loops: CDR1 SNHLY, CDR2 FYNNEI.

The genes are TRBV11-3 and TRBJ2-1, with D perhaps TRBD2 (5 bases). The germline V and J ends were trimmed by 4 bases and 9 bases, with 13 bases remaining between them. This CDR3 region has 13 residues. Per germline, CDR1 SGHNT and CDR2 YENEEA. CDR3 loop: CASSSQEDGEQFF. The CDR3 bases are TGTGCCAGCAGCTCCCAGGAGGATGGTGAGCAGTTCTTC.

The chain is built from TRBV7-3 and TRBJ2-5, with a possible D match to TRBD2 (6 bases). Trimming removed 9 bases from V and 2 bases from J, with 13 bases in between. The V gene's germline CDR1 is SGHTA and CDR2 FQGTGA. The CDR3 sequence is 13 residues long. The CDR3 spells CASSLGTQETQYF. CDR3 bases: TGTGCCAGTTCCTTGGGGACTCAAGAGACCCAGTACTTC.

V and J are TRBV6-1 and TRBJ2-5; D might be TRBD2 (5 bases). The J call may be in error: the DNA end matches TRBJ2-7 better. This CDR3 spans 15 amino acids. Germline V lookup: CDR1 MNHNS, CDR2 SASEGT. The CDR3 DNA sequence: TGTGCCAGCAGTGACCGGCCCAGCGGATCCTACGAGCAGTACTTC. It specifies CASSDRPSGSYEQYF.

CDR3 in DNA: TGTGCCAGCAGCGTAAGCGGGGGCGCGTATAACTATGGCTACACCTTC. Amino acid sequence: CASSVSGGAYNYGYTF. The V gene is TRBV9, the J gene TRBJ1-2; the D gene is possibly TRBD1 (6 bases). This CDR3 region has 16 residues. Looked up from germline, CDR1 is SGDLS and CDR2 is YYNGEE. The V and J ends lost 1 base and 1 base respectively, with 14 bases between them.

J is TRBJ2-5 and V is TRBV6-1, with a tentative D call TRBD2 (5 bases). Germline values: CDR1 MNHNS, CDR2 SASEGT. V lost 3 bases, J lost 2 bases, and 13 bases lay in between. The CDR3 runs to 15 residues. The CDR3 is CASSELEGSQETQYF. CDR3 coding DNA: TGTGCCAGCAGTGAGCTTGAGGGATCACAAGAGACCCAGTACTTC.

The V call is TRBV5-8, the J call TRBJ2-7; TRBD2 might be the D (6 bases). Germline V lookup: CDR1 SGHTS, CDR2 YDEGEE. The CDR3 runs to 14 residues. V lost 3 bases and J 3 bases, leaving 13 bases between the germline ends. In nucleotides, the CDR3 is TGTGCCAGCAGCTACACCGGGACTGGCTACGAGCAGTACTTC. It translates to CASSYTGTGYEQYF.

V gene TRBV2 combines with J gene TRBJ1-4; tentatively, D is TRBD1 (5 bases). Germline CDR1 reads SNHLY; CDR2 reads FYNNEI. This CDR3 has 15 residues. Trimming removed 6 bases from V and 7 bases from J, with 18 bases in between. Written as DNA, the CDR3 is TGTGCCAGCAGCCAACAACGGGGGGGTGGTGAAAAACTGTTTTTT. Translating gives CASSQQRGGGEKLFF.

This rearrangement joins TRBV5-1 to TRBJ2-3, with 10 bases identical to TRBD2. V dropped 0 bases and J dropped 5; count of bases not matched to a gene: 9. The germline V gene encodes CDR1 SGHRS and CDR2 YFSETQ. This CDR3 region has 17 residues. Here the CDR3 reads CASSLGILAGTRDTQYF. For the CDR3, the DNA is TGCGCCAGCAGCTTGGGGATACTAGCGGGGACGAGAGATACGCAGTATTTT.

The chain uses TRBV18 and TRBJ1-2; tentatively, D is TRBD1 (6 bases). Trimming left V 3 bases short and J 6 bases short, with 11 bases between. CDR1 and CDR2 (germline): KGHSH, LQKENI. The CDR3 runs to 13 residues. CDR3 DNA sequence: TGTGCCAGCTCACCGAGGTCAGGGGATGGCTACACCTTC. Residues: CASSPRSGDGYTF. Full variable domain (remainder filled in from reference TRBV18 and TRBJ1-2): NAGVMQNPRHLVRRRGQEARLRCSPMKGHSHVYWYRQLPEEGLKFMVYLQKENIIDESGMPKERFSAEFPKEGPSILRIQQVVRGDSAAYFCASSPRSGDGYTFGSGTRLTVV.

This chain joins TRBV7-2 and TRBJ2-7, with 9 nucleotides matching TRBD2. V was clipped by 1 base and J by 3 bases; unmatched bases: 7. CDR3 length: 16 residues. Germline CDR1 and CDR2: SGHTA and FQGNSA. The CDR3 is CASSLVSGGGGYEQYF. The DNA of the CDR3 is TGTGCCAGCAGCTTAGTGTCCGGCGGGGGGGGCTACGAGCAGTACTTC. Filled out from reference TRBV7-2 and TRBJ2-7, the complete variable domain reads GAGVSQSPSNKVTEKGKDVELRCDPISGHTALYWYRQSLGQGLEFLIYFQGNSAPDKSGLPSDRFSAERTGGSVSTLTIQRTQQEDSAVYLCASSLVSGGGGYEQYFGPGTRLTVT.

V is TRBV12-5 and J is TRBJ1-2; D is perhaps TRBD1 (6 bases). The CDR3 has 13 residues. Between the trimmed V and J ends, which lost 2 bases and 4 bases, there was a span of 8 bases. Germline-derived CDR1 and CDR2 are LGHNT and FRNRAP. CDR3 nucleotide sequence: TGTGCTAGTGGTTTGACAGGGCTCTATGGCTACACCTTC. Amino acid sequence: CASGLTGLYGYTF.

This rearrangement joins TRBV7-9 to TRBJ1-6, with no clear D. The CDR3 is 15 amino acids. Trimming left V 5 bases short and J 5 bases short, with 13 bases between. CDR1 is SEHNR, CDR2 FQNEAQ, per germline (reference sequence). CDR3 DNA sequence: TGTGCCAGCAGCGTCGACACCGCTAATAATTCACCCCTCCACTTT. Its protein is CASSVDTANNSPLHF.

The V and J genes are TRBV19 and TRBJ2-2; 9 nucleotides match TRBD1. V lost 6 bases to trimming and J lost 3 bases; unmatched junction nucleotides: 2. The CDR3 has 14 amino acids. Germline-derived CDR1 and CDR2 are LNHDA and SQIVND (reference sequence). The CDR3 spells CASRRTGDTGELFF. As DNA, the CDR3 is TGTGCCAGTAGAAGGACAGGGGACACCGGGGAGCTGTTTTTT.

The gene calls are TRBV7-2 and TRBJ1-1; no reliable D call. Trimming took 3 bases from V and 5 from J, leaving 7 bases between them. Germline V CDR1 and CDR2: SGHTA, FQGNSA. The CDR3 runs 12 residues. The CDR3 loop is CASSFYGTEAFF. For the CDR3, the DNA is TGTGCCAGCAGCTTTTACGGGACTGAAGCTTTCTTT.

The chain carries TRBV20-1 and TRBJ1-2; the D gene is possibly TRBD1 (5 bases). This CDR3 spans 11 amino acids. Germline values: CDR1 DFQATT, CDR2 SNEGSKA (reference sequence). V lost 3 bases, J lost 8 bases, and 10 bases lay in between. CDR3 in amino acids: CSARQGVGYTF. The CDR3 DNA follows: TGCAGTGCTAGGCAGGGCGTAGGCTACACCTTC.

The chain links TRBV5-1 to TRBJ2-6; D remains unclear. The CDR3 runs 15 residues. With 0 bases removed from V and 3 bases from J, the gap between germline ends came to 7 bases. The germline gives CDR1 SGHRS, CDR2 YFSETQ. The CDR3 sequence: CASSLGANGANVLTF. CDR3 coding DNA: TGCGCCAGCAGCTTGGGGGCTAATGGGGCCAACGTCCTGACTTTC.

This rearrangement joins TRBV5-1 to TRBJ2-1, with 15 bases identical to TRBD2. The germline V gene has CDR1 SGHRS and CDR2 YFSETQ. J gave up 0 bases and V 8 bases, and 6 bases lay outside the gene matches. CDR3 size: 17 residues. DNA of the CDR3: TGCGCCAGTACGGGACTAGCGGGGGGAAACTCCTACAATGAGCAGTTCTTC. Its protein product is CASTGLAGGNSYNEQFF.

The J gene is TRBJ1-1, the V gene TRBV7-2, with a tentative D call TRBD1 (6 bases). Trimming cost V 7 bases and J 4 bases, with 16 bases left between them. Germline CDR1 is SGHTA and CDR2 is FQGNSA. The CDR3 consists of 14 residues. CDR3 coding DNA: TGTGCCAGCACCGCAGACAGGTATTCCACTGAAGCTTTCTTT. Translation: CASTADRYSTEAFF.

The chain uses TRBV14 and TRBJ2-2; 14 nucleotides match TRBD2. The germline CDR1 and CDR2 sequences are SGHDN and FVKESK. This CDR3 spans 18 amino acids. The V segment lost 5 bases and the J segment 1 base; nucleotides outside the gene matches: 6. The CDR3 coding sequence is TGTGCCAGCAGCTCCGGGACTAGCGGGGGTTTGAACACCGGGGAGCTGTTTTTT. It is translated as CASSSGTSGGLNTGELFF.

This clone is called medium-sized based on its frequency. The chain links TRBV2 to TRBJ1-5, with D maybe TRBD1 (5 bases). The CDR3 is 15 residues long. In germline, CDR1 is SNHLY, CDR2 FYNNEI. Trimming took 4 bases from V and 6 from J, leaving 16 bases between them. Written as DNA, the CDR3 is TGTGCCAGCAGTGGGGTGGGGGGAATGAGTCAGCCCCAGCATTTT. Its protein is CASSGVGGMSQPQHF.

V is TRBV29-1 and J is TRBJ2-3; 8 bases line up with TRBD1. This CDR3 contains 12 residues. V was pared by 3 bases and J by 11 bases, with 7 bases of the junction left unmatched. Germline lookup yields CDR1 SQVTM and CDR2 ANQGSEA. The CDR3 sequence: CSVDRQGIEQYF. The CDR3 nucleotides read TGCAGCGTTGATAGACAGGGGATCGAGCAGTATTTT.

J is TRBJ2-6 and V is TRBV19; perhaps TRBD2 as D (5 bases). Trimming took 8 bases from V and 0 from J, leaving 8 bases between them. Germline V CDR1 and CDR2: LNHDA, SQIVND (reference sequence). CDR3 length equals 14 residues. For the CDR3, the DNA is TGTGCCAGTGAGGGCTTCTCTGGGGCCAACGTCCTGACTTTC. Translating it yields CASEGFSGANVLTF.

The chain's CDR3 is CASCIAGSSYNEQFF. CDR3 bases: TGCGCCAGCTGCATAGCGGGGAGCTCCTACAATGAGCAGTTCTTC. The chain uses TRBV5-1 and TRBJ2-1; 8 nucleotides align to TRBD2. Trimming cost V 7 bases and J 0 bases; bases outside gene matches: 6. The CDR3 spans 15 residues. Germline CDR1 and CDR2: SGHRS and YFSETQ.

The chain carries TRBV25-1 and TRBJ2-7, with D possibly matching TRBD2 (5 bases). V was shortened by 4 bases and J by 3 bases, with 10 bases between the two germline ends. The CDR3 extends over 13 amino acids. Germline CDR1 is MGHDK and CDR2 is SYGVNS. CDR3 in amino acids: CASSGPGSYEQYF. For the CDR3, the DNA is TGTGCCAGCAGTGGACCGGGGAGCTACGAGCAGTACTTC.

This sequence joins TRBV7-6 and TRBJ1-1; D may be TRBD1 (5 bases). Germline CDR1 reads SGHVS; CDR2 reads FNYEAQ. The CDR3 runs 15 residues. V was clipped by 3 bases and J by 2 bases, with 13 bases between them. For the CDR3, the DNA is TGTGCCAGCAGCTTGTGGGCAGGACAAAACACTGAAGCTTTCTTT. Translating it yields CASSLWAGQNTEAFF.

This chain uses TRBV9 with TRBJ2-7; D may be TRBD2 (6 bases). Trimming removed 0 bases at V and 3 bases at J, with 13 bases between. CDR1 and CDR2 (germline): SGDLS, YYNGEE. The CDR3 length is 15 residues. CDR3 loop: CASSVGLGLVYEQYF. CDR3 nucleotides: TGTGCCAGCAGCGTAGGGCTGGGACTGGTCTACGAGCAGTACTTC.

DNA of the CDR3: TGCGCCAGCAGCTTGGGGGACAGGGGAACCGGGGAGCTGTTTTTT. This translates into CASSLGDRGTGELFF. The chain has TRBV5-1 and TRBJ2-2, with TRBD1 matching over 10 bases. The CDR3 loop spans 15 amino acids. V gave up 0 bases and J gave up 5 bases; unmatched junction bases: 1. CDR1 is SGHRS, CDR2 YFSETQ, per germline.

The chain combines TRBV27 with TRBJ1-1; 10 nucleotides agree with TRBD1. The length of the CDR3 is 15 residues. With 5 bases clipped from V and 4 bases from J, the junction kept 7 bases outside the gene matches. Looked up from germline, CDR1 is MNHEY and CDR2 is SMNVEV (reference sequence). The CDR3 sequence: CASSLTGGWSTEAFF. The CDR3 DNA sequence: TGTGCCAGCAGTCTGACAGGGGGCTGGAGCACTGAAGCTTTCTTT.

The CDR3 region is CASSLPRGGDGYTF. In DNA, the CDR3 is TGCGCCAGCAGCTTGCCGCGAGGCGGGGATGGCTACACCTTC. This chain connects TRBV5-1 to TRBJ1-2, with unresolved D. This CDR3 contains 14 residues. CDR1 and CDR2 (germline): SGHRS, YFSETQ. V was trimmed by 1 base and J by 6 bases, leaving 13 bases between them.